This T cell receptor (beta chain) was sequenced for a study of neurological immune-mediated disorders. Trimming shortened V by 4 bases and J by 9 bases, and 21 bases separated the two germline ends. Germline V CDR1 and CDR2: MDHEN, SYDVKM. The CDR3 consists of 16 residues. TCRdb fed the 5' RACE reads into MiXCR, producing one record per CDR3 protein. The profile shows tens of thousands of distinct CDR3 sequences, approximately 2.4% of them singletons. This clonotype has at least ten counts. The receptor comes from a man between 45 and 60 years old with multiple sclerosis. J is TRBJ2-2 and V is TRBV28, with D perhaps matching TRBD2 (5 bases). Sequenced: PBMCs. CDR3 bases: TGTGCCAGCAGTTCACCGAGACTAAACACCGGCCGGGAGCTGTTTTTT. Its translation: CASSSPRLNTGRELFF. The full variable domain, its missing parts supplied by reference TRBV28 and TRBJ2-2, is DVKVTQSSRYLVKRTGEKVFLECVQDMDHENMFWYRQDPGLGLRLIYFSYDVKMKEKGDIPEGYSVSREKKERFSLILESASTNQTSMYLCASSSPRLNTGRELFFGEGSRLTVL.